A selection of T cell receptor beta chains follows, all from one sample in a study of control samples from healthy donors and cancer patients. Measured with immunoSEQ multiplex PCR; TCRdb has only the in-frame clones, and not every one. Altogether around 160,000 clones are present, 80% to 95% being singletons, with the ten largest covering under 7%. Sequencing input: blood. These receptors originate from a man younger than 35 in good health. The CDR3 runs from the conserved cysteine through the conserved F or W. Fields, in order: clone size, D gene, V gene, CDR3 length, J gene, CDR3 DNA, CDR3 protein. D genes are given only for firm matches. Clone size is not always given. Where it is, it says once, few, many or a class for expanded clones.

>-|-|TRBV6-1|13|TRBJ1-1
TGTGCCAGCAGTGAAGTAAGAAACACTGAAGCTTTCTTT
CASSEVRNTEAFF
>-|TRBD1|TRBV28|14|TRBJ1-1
TGTGCCAGCAGGCCAGGGGGCATAGGCACTGAAGCTTTCTTT
CASRPGGIGTEAFF
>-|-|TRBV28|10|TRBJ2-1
TGTGCCAGCAGTCGGCGCGAGCAGTTCTTC
CASSRREQFF
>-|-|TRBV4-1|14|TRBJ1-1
TGCGCCAGCAGCCCCGATACAATGAACACTGAAGCTTTCTTT
CASSPDTMNTEAFF
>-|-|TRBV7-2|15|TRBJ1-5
TGTGCCAGCAGCTTAGTCCAGGGTGGCAATCAGCCCCAGCATTTT
CASSLVQGGNQPQHF
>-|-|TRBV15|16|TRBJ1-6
TGTGCCACCAGCAACCCCACAGAATCCTATAATTCACCCCTCCACTTT
CATSNPTESYNSPLHF
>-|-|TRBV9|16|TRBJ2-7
TGTGCCAGCAGCCCCCGGTTGGGGCTCTACTCCTACGAGCAGTACTTC
CASSPRLGLYSYEQYF
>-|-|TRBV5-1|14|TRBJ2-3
TGCGCCACCCGACAGTTGGGGGGCACAGATACGCAGTATTTT
CATRQLGGTDTQYF
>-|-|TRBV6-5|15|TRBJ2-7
TGTGCCAGCAGCCCCGGGCAGGGAAAATCCTACGAGCAGTACTTC
CASSPGQGKSYEQYF
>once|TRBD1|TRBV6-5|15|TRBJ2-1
TGTGCCATCCTACCCCGGGACAGCACCCTTAATGAGCAGTTCTTC
CAILPRDSTLNEQFF
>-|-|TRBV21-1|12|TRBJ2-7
TGTGCCAGCAGCAAAGGGGGCAGTCAGCAGTACTTC
CASSKGGSQQYF
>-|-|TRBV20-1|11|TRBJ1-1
TGCAGTACCCTAGGGAGGGGTGAAGCTTTCTTT
CSTLGRGEAFF
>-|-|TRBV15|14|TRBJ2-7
TGTGCCACCAGCAGAGAGAGGGGTGTATACGAGCAGTACTTC
CATSRERGVYEQYF
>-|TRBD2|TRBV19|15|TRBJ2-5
TGTGCCAGTAGTGCGTCTAGCGGGACGGGGGAGACCCAGTACTTC
CASSASSGTGETQYF
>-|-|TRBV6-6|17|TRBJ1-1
TGTGCCAGCAGTCCCCCGGGACGCTACCTAGGGAACACTGAAGCTTTCTTT
CASSPPGRYLGNTEAFF
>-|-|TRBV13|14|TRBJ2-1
TGTGCCAGCAGGCTAGATGCCTCCTACAATGAGCAGTTCTTC
CASRLDASYNEQFF
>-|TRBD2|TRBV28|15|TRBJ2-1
TGTGCCAGCTACGGACTAGCGGGAAGGTACAATGAGCAGTTCTTC
CASYGLAGRYNEQFF
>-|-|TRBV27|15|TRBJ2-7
TGTGCCAGCGGAATCCAGGGCTCCCGTTCCTACGAGCAGTACTTC
CASGIQGSRSYEQYF
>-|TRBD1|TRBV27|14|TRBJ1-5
TGTGCCAGCAGTTTGACAGGGATCAATCAGCCCCAGCATTTT
CASSLTGINQPQHF
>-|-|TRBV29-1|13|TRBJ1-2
TGCAGCGTCACCCCCGGGGGTAACTATGGCTACACCTTC
CSVTPGGNYGYTF
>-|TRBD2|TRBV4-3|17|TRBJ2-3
TGCGCCAGCAGCCGCTTTGCGGGGCGGGAGGCCACAGATACGCAGTATTTT
CASSRFAGREATDTQYF
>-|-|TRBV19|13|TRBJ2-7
TGTGCCAGTAGTATAGACACCACCTACGAGCAGTACTTC
CASSIDTTYEQYF
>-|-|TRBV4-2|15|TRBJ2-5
TGTGCCAGCAGCCAGAAACTAGCTGACCAAGAGACCCAGTACTTC
CASSQKLADQETQYF
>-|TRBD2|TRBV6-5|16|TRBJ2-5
TGTGCCAGCAGTTACTCTCCTAGCGGGGCCCCGGAGACCCAGTACTTC
CASSYSPSGAPETQYF
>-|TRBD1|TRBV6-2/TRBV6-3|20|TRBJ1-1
TGTGCCAGCAGTTACGAAAGGGGACAGCACTTGGGCCGGATGAACACTGAAGCTTTCTTT
CASSYERGQHLGRMNTEAFF
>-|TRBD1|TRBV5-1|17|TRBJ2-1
TGCGCCAGCAGCTTGGCTCTCGGGACAGGGCCATACAATGAGCAGTTCTTC
CASSLALGTGPYNEQFF
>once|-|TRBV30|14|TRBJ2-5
TGTGCCTGGAGCGCCGTCGGGATATTAAAGACCCAGTACTTC
CAWSAVGILKTQYF
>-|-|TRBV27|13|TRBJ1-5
TGTGCCAGCCGGTGGGGGTGGAATCAGCCCCAGCATTTT
CASRWGWNQPQHF
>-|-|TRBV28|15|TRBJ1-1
TGTGCCAGCAGTTTACGGTCGGCAGGGCACACTGAAGCTTTCTTT
CASSLRSAGHTEAFF
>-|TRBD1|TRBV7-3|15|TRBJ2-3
TGTGCCAGCAGCGCAGGACAGGGGGGCCTAGATACGCAGTATTTT
CASSAGQGGLDTQYF
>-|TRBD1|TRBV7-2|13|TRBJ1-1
TGTGCCAGCAGCTTTCAGGGGGCGACTGAAGCTTTCTTT
CASSFQGATEAFF
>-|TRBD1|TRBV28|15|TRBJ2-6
TGTGCCAGCAATACAGGGGGCGCCGGGGCCAACGTCCTGACTTTC
CASNTGGAGANVLTF
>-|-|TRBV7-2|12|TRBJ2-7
TGTGCCAGCAGTATAGGGTCCTACGAGCAGTACTTC
CASSIGSYEQYF
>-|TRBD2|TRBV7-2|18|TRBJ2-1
TGTGCCAGCAGTCGTTCTAGCGGTCCTCGAAGCTCCTACAATGAGCAGTTCTTC
CASSRSSGPRSSYNEQFF
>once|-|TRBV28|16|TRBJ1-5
TGTGCCAGCAGTTTTGGGGGATCCTATAGCAATCAGCCCCAGCATTTT
CASSFGGSYSNQPQHF
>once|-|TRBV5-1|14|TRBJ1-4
TGCGCCAGCAGCTTGGGGCAGGGACATGAAAAACTGTTTTTT
CASSLGQGHEKLFF